The present TCR beta chain was sequenced within a study of shared clonotypes between healthy human individuals. This clone came up a few times. Its antigen is unidentified. Naive CD8 cells lacked CD45RO and underwent positive selection for CCR7, leaving out terminally differentiated effector memory CD45RA+ cells. Every donor was a Caucasian adult from Nashville, Tennessee. Using immunoSEQ multiplex PCR, the repertoire was profiled, and TCRdb retains in-frame clones only, with some absent. The table lists about 820,000 clones, almost 95% of them singletons, with around 24% in the top ten. This CDR3 has 16 residues. Trimming stripped 0 bases from V and 12 bases from J, with 21 bases between. The germline V gene encodes CDR1 MNHNY and CDR2 SVGAGI (reference sequence). General study findings and limits: A limitation of the genetic and exposure-history diversity represented arose from few donors.

Input material: naive CD8+ T cells sorted from blood. This receptor was taken from a man aged 25-40 years in good health. This chain uses TRBV6-6 with TRBJ2-1; D not certain. In nucleotides, the CDR3 is TGTGCCAGCAGTTACTCGACTGTCGGGTCTGGACGGAGGCAGTTCTTC. Amino acid sequence: CASSYSTVGSGRRQFF.